The present T cell receptor beta chain was sequenced within a study of regulatory T cells in long-lasting Graves disease. For TCR beta, libraries came from iRepertoire HTBI primers and Arm-PCR of CDR3 regions. TCRdb reprocessed the multiplex PCR reads with MiXCR, giving one entry per CDR3 protein. Of about 540,000 distinct CDR3 sequences in the sample, roughly 12% were seen once. With respect to this clonotype: The antigen remains unidentified.

Documented time point: newly diagnosed GD, antithyroid drugs for less than 3 months. From PBMCs, RNA was extracted and then used to make the TCR library. Diagnoses of Graves' disease were made by American Thyroid Association guidelines. With EDTA tubes as the receptacles, 7.5 to 9 milliliters of peripheral blood were drawn. Notes on the study in general: It was peripheral blood alone, not thyroid tissue, that was studied.

The same data also went into a second study, on T cells in Graves' hyperthyroidism and ophthalmopathy. From that second work: Newly diagnosed hyperthyroidism, duration under 2 months, in patients aged 18 to 65.

Material: peripheral blood mononuclear cells (PBMCs), obtained at new diagnosis, from a patient treated with antithyroid drugs. This receptor was identified in a young man with Graves disease.

Here the CDR3 reads CASSLSTGLYEQYF. Here the CDR3 DNA reads TGTGCCAGCAGTTTATCGACAGGCCTCTACGAGCAGTACTTC. The chain has TRBV27 and TRBJ2-7; a possible D gene is TRBD1 (6 bases). The CDR3 has 14 residues. V gave up 0 bases and J gave up 3 bases, with 9 bases separating them. Per germline, CDR1 MNHEY and CDR2 SMNVEV (reference sequence).